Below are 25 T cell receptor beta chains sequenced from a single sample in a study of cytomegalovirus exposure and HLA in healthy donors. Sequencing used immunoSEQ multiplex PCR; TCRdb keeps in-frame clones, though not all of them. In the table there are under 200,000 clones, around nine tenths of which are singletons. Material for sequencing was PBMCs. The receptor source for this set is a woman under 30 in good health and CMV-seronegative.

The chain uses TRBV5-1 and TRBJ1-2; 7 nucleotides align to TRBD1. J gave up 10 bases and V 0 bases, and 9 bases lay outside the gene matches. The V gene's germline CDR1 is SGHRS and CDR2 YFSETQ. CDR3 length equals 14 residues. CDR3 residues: CASSLVGGRQSYTF. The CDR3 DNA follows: TGCGCCAGCAGCTTGGTAGGGGGCCGACAATCCTACACCTTC.

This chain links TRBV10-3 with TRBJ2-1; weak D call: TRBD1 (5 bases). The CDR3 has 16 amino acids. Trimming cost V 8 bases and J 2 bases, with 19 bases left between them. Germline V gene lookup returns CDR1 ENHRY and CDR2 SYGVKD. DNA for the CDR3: TGTGCCATCCAAAGGGGCAGCCCCGGACCCTACAATGAGCAGTTCTTC. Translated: CAIQRGSPGPYNEQFF.

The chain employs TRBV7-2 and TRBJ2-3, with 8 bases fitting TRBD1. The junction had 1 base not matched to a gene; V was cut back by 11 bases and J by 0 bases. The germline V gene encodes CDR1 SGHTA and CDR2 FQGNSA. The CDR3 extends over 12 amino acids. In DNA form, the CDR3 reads TGTGCCGGACAGGGAAGCACAGATACGCAGTATTTT. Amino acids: CAGQGSTDTQYF.

CDR3 sequence: CASSFSGGGSDTQYF. CDR3 bases: TGTGCCAGCAGCTTTAGCGGGGGTGGGTCAGATACGCAGTATTTT. V and J are TRBV9 and TRBJ2-3, with 9 bases that match TRBD2. Looked up from germline, CDR1 is SGDLS and CDR2 is YYNGEE. V shed 4 bases and J 4 bases; nucleotides not matched to a gene: 7. The CDR3 extends over 15 amino acids.

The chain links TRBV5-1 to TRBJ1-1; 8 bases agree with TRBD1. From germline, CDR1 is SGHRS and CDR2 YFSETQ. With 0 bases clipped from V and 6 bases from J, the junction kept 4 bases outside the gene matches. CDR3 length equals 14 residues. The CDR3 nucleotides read TGCGCCAGCAGCTTGGTCACAGGGGGGTCTGAAGCTTTCTTT. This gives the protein CASSLVTGGSEAFF.

This CDR3 is CASSQEDGRDRNTEAFF. CDR3 sequence (DNA): TGCGCCAGCAGCCAAGAGGACGGACGGGACAGAAACACTGAAGCTTTCTTT. The rearrangement joins TRBV4-3 to TRBJ1-1, with TRBD1 identical over 7 bases. There are 17 residues in the CDR3. After removal of 0 bases from V and 2 bases from J, the junction contained 9 bases not matched to a gene. Germline CDR1 LGHNA, CDR2 YSLEER.

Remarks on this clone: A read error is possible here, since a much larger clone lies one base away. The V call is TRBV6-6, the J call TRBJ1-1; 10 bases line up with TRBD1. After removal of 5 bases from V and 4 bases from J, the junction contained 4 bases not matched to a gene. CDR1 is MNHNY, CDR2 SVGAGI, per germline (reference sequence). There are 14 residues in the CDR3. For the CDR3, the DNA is TGTGCCAGCAGTCGACAGGGGGCAATCACTGAAGCTTTCTTT. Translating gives CASSRQGAITEAFF.

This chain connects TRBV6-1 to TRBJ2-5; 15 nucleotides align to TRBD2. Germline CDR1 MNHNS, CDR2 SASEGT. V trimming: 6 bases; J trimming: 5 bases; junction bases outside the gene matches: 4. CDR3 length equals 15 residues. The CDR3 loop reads CASSGLAGGPETQYF. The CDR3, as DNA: TGTGCCAGCAGCGGACTAGCGGGGGGGCCGGAGACCCAGTACTTC.

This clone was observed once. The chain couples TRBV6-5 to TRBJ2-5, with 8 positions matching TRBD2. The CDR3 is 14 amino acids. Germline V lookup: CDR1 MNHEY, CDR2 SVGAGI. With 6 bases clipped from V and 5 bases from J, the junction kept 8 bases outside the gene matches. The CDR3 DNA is TGTGCCAGCAGACTGAGCGGGAGCGGTGAGACCCAGTACTTC. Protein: CASRLSGSGETQYF.

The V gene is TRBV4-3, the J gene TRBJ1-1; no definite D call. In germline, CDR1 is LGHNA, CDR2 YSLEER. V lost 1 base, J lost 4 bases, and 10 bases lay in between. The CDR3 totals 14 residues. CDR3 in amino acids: CASSQVVRATEAFF. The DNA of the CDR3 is TGCGCCAGCAGCCAAGTTGTGAGGGCCACTGAAGCTTTCTTT.

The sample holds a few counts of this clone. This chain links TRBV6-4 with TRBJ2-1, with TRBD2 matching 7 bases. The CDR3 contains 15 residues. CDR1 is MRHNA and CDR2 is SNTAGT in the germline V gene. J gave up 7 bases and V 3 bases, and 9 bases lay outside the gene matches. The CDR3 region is CASSEEHVGGNEQFF. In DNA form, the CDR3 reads TGTGCCAGCAGTGAGGAGCATGTGGGGGGGAATGAGCAGTTCTTC.

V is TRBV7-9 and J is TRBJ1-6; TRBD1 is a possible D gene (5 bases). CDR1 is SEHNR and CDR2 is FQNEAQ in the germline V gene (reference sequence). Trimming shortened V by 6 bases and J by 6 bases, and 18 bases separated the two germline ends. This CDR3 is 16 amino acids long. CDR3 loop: CASSWTVLGPNSPLHF. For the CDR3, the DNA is TGTGCCAGCAGTTGGACCGTCCTGGGGCCTAATTCACCCCTCCACTTT. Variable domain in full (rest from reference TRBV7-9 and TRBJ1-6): DTGVSQNPRHKITKRGQNVTFRCDPISEHNRLYWYRQTLGQGPEFLTYFQNEAQLEKSRLLSDRFSAERPKGSFSTLEIQRTEQGDSAMYLCASSWTVLGPNSPLHFGNGTRLTVT.

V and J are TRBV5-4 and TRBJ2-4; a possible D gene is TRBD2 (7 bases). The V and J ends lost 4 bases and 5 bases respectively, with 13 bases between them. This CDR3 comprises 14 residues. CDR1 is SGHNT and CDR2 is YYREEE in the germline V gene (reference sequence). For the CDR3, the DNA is TGTGCCAGCAGCAGGGGGGGTCCCCAAAACATTCAGTACTTC. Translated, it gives CASSRGGPQNIQYF.

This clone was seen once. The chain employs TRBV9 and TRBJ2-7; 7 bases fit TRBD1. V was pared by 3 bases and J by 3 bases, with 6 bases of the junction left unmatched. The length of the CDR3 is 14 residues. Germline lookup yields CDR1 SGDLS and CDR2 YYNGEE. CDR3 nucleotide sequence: TGTGCCAGCAGCGCCCCGGGACAGAGCTACGAGCAGTACTTC. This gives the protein CASSAPGQSYEQYF.

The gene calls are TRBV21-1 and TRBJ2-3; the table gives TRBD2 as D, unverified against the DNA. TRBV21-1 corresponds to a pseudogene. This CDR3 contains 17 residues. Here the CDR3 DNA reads TGTGCCAGCAGCGACTCGACTAGCGGGAGTCGGAAAGATACGCAGTATTTT. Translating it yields CASSDSTSGSRKDTQYF.

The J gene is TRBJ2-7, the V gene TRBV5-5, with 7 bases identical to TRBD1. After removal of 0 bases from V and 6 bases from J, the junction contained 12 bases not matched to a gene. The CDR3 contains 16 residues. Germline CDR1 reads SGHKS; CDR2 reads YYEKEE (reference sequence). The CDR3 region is CASSLEILAGGREQYF. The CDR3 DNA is TGTGCCAGCAGCTTGGAAATATTAGCAGGGGGACGCGAGCAGTACTTC.

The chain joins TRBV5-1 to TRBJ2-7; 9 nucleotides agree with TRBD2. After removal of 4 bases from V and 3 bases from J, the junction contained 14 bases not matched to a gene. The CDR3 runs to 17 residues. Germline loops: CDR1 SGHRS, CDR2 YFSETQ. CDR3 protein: CASSISMGASGVYEQYF. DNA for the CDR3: TGCGCCAGCAGCATCTCCATGGGGGCTAGCGGGGTCTACGAGCAGTACTTC.

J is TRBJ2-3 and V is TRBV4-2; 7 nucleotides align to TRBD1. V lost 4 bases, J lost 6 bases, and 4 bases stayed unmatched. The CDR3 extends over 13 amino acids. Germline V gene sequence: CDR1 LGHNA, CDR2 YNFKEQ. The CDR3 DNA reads TGTGCCAGCAGCCCAGGGGGAGTGGATACGCAGTATTTT. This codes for CASSPGGVDTQYF.

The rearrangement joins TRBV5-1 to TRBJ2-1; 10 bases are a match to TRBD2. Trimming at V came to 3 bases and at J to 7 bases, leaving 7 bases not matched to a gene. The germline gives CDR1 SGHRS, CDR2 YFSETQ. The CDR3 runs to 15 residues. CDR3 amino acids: CASSSQAGGGNEQFF. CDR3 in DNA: TGCGCCAGCAGCTCGCAAGCGGGAGGGGGGAATGAGCAGTTCTTC. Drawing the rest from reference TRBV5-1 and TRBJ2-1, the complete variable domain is KAGVTQTPRYLIKTRGQQVTLSCSPISGHRSVSWYQQTPGQGLQFLFEYFSETQRNKGNFPGRFSGRQFSNSRSEMNVSTLELGDSALYLCASSSQAGGGNEQFFGPGTRLTVL.

Here the CDR3 DNA reads TGTGCCAGCAGCCTCACAGGGATCGCCTACGAGCAGTACTTC. Its protein is CASSLTGIAYEQYF. The chain couples TRBV7-2 to TRBJ2-7, with D possibly being TRBD1 (6 bases). V was cut by 5 bases and J by 2 bases, with 13 bases left in between. Per the germline V gene, CDR1 is SGHTA and CDR2 is FQGNSA. The CDR3 loop spans 14 amino acids.

The DNA for the CDR3 is TGTGCCAGCAGTTTCGGCCCGACAGGGTGGAATGAGCAGTTCTTC. This encodes CASSFGPTGWNEQFF. The J gene is TRBJ2-1, the V gene TRBV27; 7 nucleotides match TRBD1. The CDR3 covers 15 residues. The V gene's germline CDR1 is MNHEY and CDR2 SMNVEV (reference sequence). V shed 3 bases, J shed 7 bases, and the junction held 9 bases outside the gene matches.

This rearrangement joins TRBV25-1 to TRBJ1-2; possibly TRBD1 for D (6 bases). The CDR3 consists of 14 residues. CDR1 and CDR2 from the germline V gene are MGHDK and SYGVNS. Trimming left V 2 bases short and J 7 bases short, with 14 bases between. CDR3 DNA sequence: TGTGCCAGCAGTGAAGACAACAGGGTAATTGGCTACACCTTC. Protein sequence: CASSEDNRVIGYTF.

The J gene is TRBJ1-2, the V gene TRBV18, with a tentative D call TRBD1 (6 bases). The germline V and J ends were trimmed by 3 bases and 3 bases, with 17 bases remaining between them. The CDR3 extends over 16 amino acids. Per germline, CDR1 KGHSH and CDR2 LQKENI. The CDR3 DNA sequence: TGTGCCAGCTCACCCCCCGGGGGGCAGGCTCACTATGGCTACACCTTC. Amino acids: CASSPPGGQAHYGYTF.

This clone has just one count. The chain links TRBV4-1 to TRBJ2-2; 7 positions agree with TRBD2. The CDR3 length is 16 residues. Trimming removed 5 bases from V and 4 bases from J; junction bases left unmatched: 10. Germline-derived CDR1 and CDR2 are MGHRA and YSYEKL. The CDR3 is CASSFGAGRSTGELFF. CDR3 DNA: TGCGCCAGCAGCTTTGGAGCGGGGCGGAGCACCGGGGAGCTGTTTTTT.

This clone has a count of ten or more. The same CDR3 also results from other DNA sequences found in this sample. In DNA form, the CDR3 reads TGTGCCAGCAGCTTAGCGGCGGGCTACGAGCAGTACTTC. It specifies CASSLAAGYEQYF. The chain links TRBV7-9 to TRBJ2-7; D is perhaps TRBD2 (5 bases). In germline, CDR1 is SEHNR, CDR2 FQNEAQ (reference sequence). This CDR3 spans 13 amino acids. Trimming took 0 bases from V and 3 from J, leaving 6 bases between them.